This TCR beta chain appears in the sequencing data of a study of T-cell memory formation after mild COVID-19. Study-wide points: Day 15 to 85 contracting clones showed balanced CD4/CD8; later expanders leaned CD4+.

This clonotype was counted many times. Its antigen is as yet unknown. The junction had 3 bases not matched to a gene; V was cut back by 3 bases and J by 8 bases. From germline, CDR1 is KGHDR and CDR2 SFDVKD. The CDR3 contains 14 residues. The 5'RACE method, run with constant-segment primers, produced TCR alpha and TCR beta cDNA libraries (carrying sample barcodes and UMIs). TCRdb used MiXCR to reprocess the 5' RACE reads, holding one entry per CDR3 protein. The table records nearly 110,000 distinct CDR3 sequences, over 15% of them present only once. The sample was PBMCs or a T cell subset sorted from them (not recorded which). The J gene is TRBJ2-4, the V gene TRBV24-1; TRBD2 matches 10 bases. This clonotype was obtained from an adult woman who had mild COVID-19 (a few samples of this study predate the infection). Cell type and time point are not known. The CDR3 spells CATSDVAGGDIQYF. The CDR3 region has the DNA TGTGCCACCAGTGATGTAGCGGGAGGCGACATTCAGTACTTC.